The clone carrying this T cell receptor (beta chain) was seen many times. Library construction for TCR beta used iRepertoire HTBI primers and Arm-PCR of CDR3 regions. MiXCR, run by TCRdb on the multiplex PCR reads, gives a single entry per CDR3 protein. The sample includes hundreds of thousands of distinct CDR3 sequences, about 14% of them seen just once. Sample time point: newly diagnosed GD, antithyroid drugs for less than 3 months. RNA from PBMCs was the source of the TCR library. Enrollment of patients was through an endocrinology department in Xi'an, China. This entry is derived from a study of regulatory T cells in long-lasting Graves disease. CDR3 length: 12 residues. CDR1 SQVTM and CDR2 ANQGSEA come from the germline V gene. V was trimmed by 7 bases and J by 4 bases, leaving 13 bases between them.

The source was peripheral blood mononuclear cells (PBMCs), collected at new diagnosis, from a patient treated with antithyroid drugs. The rearrangement uses TRBV29-1 and TRBJ1-1; D possibly corresponds to TRBD1 (5 bases). The sequence was collected from a female donor with Graves disease. In nucleotides, the CDR3 is TGCAGCGCCTTCCGTGGGGGCACTGAAGCTTTCTTT. Protein: CSAFRGGTEAFF.